This TCR beta chain was identified during a study of blood T cell repertoires in COVID-19. The overall study: From the United States, Italy and Spain came samples of acute and convalescent COVID-19. Nucleic acid was either cDNA or gDNA, and it came from T cells, B-cell-depleted T cells, or PBMCs.

As processed by the authors: From reference gene primer amplification, estimates of nucleated cell counts were derived. Measured with immunoSEQ multiplex PCR; TCRdb has only the in-frame clones, and not every one. That table is the source of V, J and clone size, and D and trimming were worked out from the DNA. The data contain about 98,000 clones, approximately 84% of them singletons. V shed 4 bases, J shed 1 base, and the junction held 9 bases outside the gene matches. The germline V gene has CDR1 LNHDA and CDR2 SQIVND (reference sequence). The CDR3 spans 17 residues. V gene TRBV19 combines with J gene TRBJ1-1; 10 nucleotides agree with TRBD1. The sequencing input was peripheral blood. The source is a woman of 80 years or more with acute or convalescent COVID-19. In nucleotides, the CDR3 is TGTGCCAGTAGTAGAGTCCCGGGACAGGGGCCGAACACTGAAGCTTTCTTT. Translating gives CASSRVPGQGPNTEAFF. The complete variable domain, with remaining parts taken from reference TRBV19 and TRBJ1-1, reads DGGITQSPKYLFRKEGQNVTLSCEQNLNHDAMYWYRQDPGQGLRLIYYSQIVNDFQKGDIAEGYSVSREKKESFPLTVTSAQKNPTAFYLCASSRVPGQGPNTEAFFGQGTRLTVV.